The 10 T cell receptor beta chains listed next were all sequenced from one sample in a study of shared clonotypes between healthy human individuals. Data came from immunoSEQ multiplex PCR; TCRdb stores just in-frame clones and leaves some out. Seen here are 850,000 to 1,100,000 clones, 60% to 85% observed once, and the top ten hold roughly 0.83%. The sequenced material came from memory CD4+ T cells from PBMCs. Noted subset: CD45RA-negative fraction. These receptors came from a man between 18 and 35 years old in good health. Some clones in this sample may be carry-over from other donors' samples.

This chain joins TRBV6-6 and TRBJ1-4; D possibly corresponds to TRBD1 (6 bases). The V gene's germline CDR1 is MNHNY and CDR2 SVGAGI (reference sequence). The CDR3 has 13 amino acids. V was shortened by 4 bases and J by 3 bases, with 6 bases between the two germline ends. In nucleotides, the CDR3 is TGTGCCAGCAGTTCAGGGGCTAATGAAAAACTGTTTTTT. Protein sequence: CASSSGANEKLFF.

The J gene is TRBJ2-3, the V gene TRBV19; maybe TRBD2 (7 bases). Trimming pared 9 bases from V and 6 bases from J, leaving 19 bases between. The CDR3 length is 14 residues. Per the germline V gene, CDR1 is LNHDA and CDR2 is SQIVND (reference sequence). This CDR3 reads CASGGLAMGDTQYF. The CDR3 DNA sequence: TGTGCCAGCGGGGGGCTAGCCATGGGTGATACGCAGTATTTT.

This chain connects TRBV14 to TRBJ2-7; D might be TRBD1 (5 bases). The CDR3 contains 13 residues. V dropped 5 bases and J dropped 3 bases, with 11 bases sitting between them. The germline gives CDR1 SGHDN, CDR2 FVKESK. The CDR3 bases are TGTGCCAGCAGCGCCAGACAGCGCTACGAGCAGTACTTC. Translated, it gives CASSARQRYEQYF. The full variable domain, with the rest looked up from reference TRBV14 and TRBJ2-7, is EAGVTQFPSHSVIEKGQTVTLRCDPISGHDNLYWYRRVMGKEIKFLLHFVKESKQDESGMPNNRFLAERTGGTYSTLKVQPAELEDSGVYFCASSARQRYEQYFGPGTRLTVT.

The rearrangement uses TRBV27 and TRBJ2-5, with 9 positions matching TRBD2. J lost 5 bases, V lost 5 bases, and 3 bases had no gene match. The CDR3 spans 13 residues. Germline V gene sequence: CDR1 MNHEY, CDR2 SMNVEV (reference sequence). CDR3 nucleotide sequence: TGTGCCAGCAGTATGCGGGGGGGGGAGACCCAGTACTTC. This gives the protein CASSMRGGETQYF.

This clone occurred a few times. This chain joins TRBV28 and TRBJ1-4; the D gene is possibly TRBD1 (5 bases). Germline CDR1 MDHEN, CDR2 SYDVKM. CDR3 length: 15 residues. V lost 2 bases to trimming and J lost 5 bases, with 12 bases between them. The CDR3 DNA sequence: TGTGCCAGCAGTTTAGGAGGGGCGGGGAATGAAAAACTGTTTTTT. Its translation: CASSLGGAGNEKLFF.

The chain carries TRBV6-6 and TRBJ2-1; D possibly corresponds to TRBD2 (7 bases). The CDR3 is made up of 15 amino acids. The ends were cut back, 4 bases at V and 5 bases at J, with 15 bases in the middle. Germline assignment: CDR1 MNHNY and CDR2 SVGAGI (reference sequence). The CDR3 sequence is CASSSGGAGDNEQFF. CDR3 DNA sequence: TGTGCCAGCAGTTCGGGGGGAGCAGGGGACAATGAGCAGTTCTTC.

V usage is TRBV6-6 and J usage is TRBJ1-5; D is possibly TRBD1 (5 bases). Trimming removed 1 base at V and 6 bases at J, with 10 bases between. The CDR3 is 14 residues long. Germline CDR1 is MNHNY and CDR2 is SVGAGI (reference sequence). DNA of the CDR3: TGTGCCAGCAGTTACTTAGGGGAGGGTCAGCCCCAGCATTTT. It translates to CASSYLGEGQPQHF.

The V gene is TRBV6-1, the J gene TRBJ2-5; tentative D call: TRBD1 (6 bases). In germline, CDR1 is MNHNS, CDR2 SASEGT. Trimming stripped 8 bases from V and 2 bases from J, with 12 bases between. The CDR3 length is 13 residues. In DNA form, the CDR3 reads TGTGCCAGCGTGCGGACAGTGCAAGAGACCCAGTACTTC. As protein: CASVRTVQETQYF.

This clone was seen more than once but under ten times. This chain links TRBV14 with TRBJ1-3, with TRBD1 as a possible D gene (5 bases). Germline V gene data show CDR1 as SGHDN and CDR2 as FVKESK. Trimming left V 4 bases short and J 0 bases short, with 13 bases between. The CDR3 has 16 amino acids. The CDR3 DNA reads TGTGCCAGCAGCCGCCCTCGGGACGGCTCTGGAAACACCATATATTTT. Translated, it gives CASSRPRDGSGNTIYF.

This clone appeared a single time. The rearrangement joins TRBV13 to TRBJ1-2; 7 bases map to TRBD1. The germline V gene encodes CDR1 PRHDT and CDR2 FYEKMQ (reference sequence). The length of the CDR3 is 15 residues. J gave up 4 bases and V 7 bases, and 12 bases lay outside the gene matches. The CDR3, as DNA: TGTGCCAGCACCACCCTATCGGACAGGACCTATGGCTACACCTTC. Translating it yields CASTTLSDRTYGYTF.